This T cell receptor beta chain was documented in a study of T cells after yellow fever vaccination. TCRdb re-called the 5' RACE reads through MiXCR, storing one row per CDR3 protein. The repertoire includes about 580,000 distinct CDR3 sequences, about 15% of them detected once, and 17% sits in the top ten. Germline trimming cut 3 bases from V and 7 bases from J; bases unmatched to any gene: 6. There are 14 residues in the CDR3. Germline V lookup: CDR1 KGHSH, CDR2 LQKENI. The chain has TRBV18 and TRBJ2-5; 9 bases map to TRBD2. The input for sequencing was PBMCs, taken 5 to 6 days after the first yellow fever vaccination. The sequence derives from a young man who received the YFV17D yellow fever vaccine. CDR3 sequence: CASSPGTSIGTQYF. In DNA form, the CDR3 reads TGTGCCAGCTCACCTGGGACTAGCATCGGGACCCAGTACTTC.